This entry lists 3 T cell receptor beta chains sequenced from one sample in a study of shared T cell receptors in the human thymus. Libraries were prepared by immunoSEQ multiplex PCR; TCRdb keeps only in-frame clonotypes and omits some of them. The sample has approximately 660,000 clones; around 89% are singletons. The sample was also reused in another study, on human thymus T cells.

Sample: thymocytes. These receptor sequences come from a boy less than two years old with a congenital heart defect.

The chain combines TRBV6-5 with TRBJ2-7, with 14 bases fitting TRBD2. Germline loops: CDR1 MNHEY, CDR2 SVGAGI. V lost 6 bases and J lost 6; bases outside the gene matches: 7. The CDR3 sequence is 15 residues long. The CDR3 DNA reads TGTGCCAGCAGCGCCGGGACTAGCGGGAGTGGCGAGCAGTACTTC. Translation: CASSAGTSGSGEQYF.

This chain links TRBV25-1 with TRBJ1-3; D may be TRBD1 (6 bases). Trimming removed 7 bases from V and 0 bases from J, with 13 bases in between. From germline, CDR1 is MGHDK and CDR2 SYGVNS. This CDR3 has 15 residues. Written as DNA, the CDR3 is TGTGCCAGCACCCCCGGACAGCCCTCTGGAAACACCATATATTTT. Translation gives CASTPGQPSGNTIYF.

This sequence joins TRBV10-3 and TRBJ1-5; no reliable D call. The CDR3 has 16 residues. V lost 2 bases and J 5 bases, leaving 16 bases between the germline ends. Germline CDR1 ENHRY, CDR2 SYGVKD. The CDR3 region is CAISEEKREKHQPQHF. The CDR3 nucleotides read TGTGCCATCAGTGAGGAAAAAAGGGAGAAGCATCAGCCCCAGCATTTT.